The TCR beta chain described here comes from a study of identical twins. TCRdb itself ran the 5' RACE reads through MiXCR, one entry per CDR3 protein. The sample lists 240,000 or so distinct CDR3 sequences, about 10% occurring once. This clonotype was recorded many times. CDR1 and CDR2 (germline): DFQATT, SNEGSKA (reference sequence). Trimming took 3 bases from V and 3 from J; bases not matched to a gene: 7. The CDR3 runs to 14 residues. The source material was memory T cells sorted from blood. The sequence was obtained from a man aged 50 or older in good health. V and J are TRBV20-1 and TRBJ1-1; TRBD1 agrees at 7 bases. This CDR3 is CSASTGARDTEAFF. The CDR3 DNA sequence: TGCAGTGCTAGCACAGGGGCGCGGGACACTGAAGCTTTCTTT.